The 23 T cell receptor beta chains presented below share a single source sample, sequenced in a study of early T cells in non-severe SARS-CoV-2 infection. TCRdb used MiXCR to reprocess the 5' RACE reads, holding one entry per CDR3 protein. The table lists 70,000 to 90,000 distinct CDR3 sequences, more than 13% of them singletons. The specimen was whole blood. The receptors shown here come from an adult who was a healthcare worker with PCR-confirmed SARS-CoV-2 infection or an uninfected control (not recorded which).

J is TRBJ2-2 and V is TRBV5-6, with a weak D call TRBD2 (5 bases). Trimming left V 8 bases short and J 0 bases short, with 8 bases between. The CDR3 contains 13 residues. The germline V gene encodes CDR1 SGHDT and CDR2 YYEEEE. The CDR3 loop is CASEGPNTGELFF. In DNA form, the CDR3 reads TGTGCCAGTGAGGGCCCGAACACCGGGGAGCTGTTTTTT.

V and J are TRBV18 and TRBJ2-3, with D possibly TRBD2 on 5 matching bases. This CDR3 has 13 amino acids. From germline, CDR1 is KGHSH and CDR2 LQKENI. The V end lost 4 bases, the J end lost 5 bases, and 10 bases lay between the germline ends. The DNA of the CDR3 is TGTGCCAGCTCACGCGACGGGGAAGATACGCAGTATTTT. This encodes CASSRDGEDTQYF.

By its share, this clonotype is medium-sized (0.01 to 0.1%). This chain connects TRBV6-2 or TRBV6-3 to TRBJ2-1, with a weak D call TRBD2 (5 bases). The length of the CDR3 is 13 residues. Per the germline V gene, CDR1 is MNHEY and CDR2 is SVGEGT. The germline V and J ends were trimmed by 2 bases and 3 bases, with 5 bases remaining between them. CDR3 region: CASSYRDYNEQFF. The CDR3 nucleotides are TGTGCCAGCAGTTACCGGGACTACAATGAGCAGTTCTTC.

This clonotype was picked up a small number of times. This chain connects TRBV3-1 to TRBJ2-3; 9 bases are a match to TRBD2. V shed 0 bases and J 5 bases; nucleotides not matched to a gene: 9. CDR3 length: 17 amino acids. The V gene's germline CDR1 is LGHDT and CDR2 YNNKEL (reference sequence). CDR3 residues: CASSQDRGSGREDTQYF. CDR3 DNA sequence: TGTGCCAGCAGCCAAGATCGGGGTAGCGGGAGAGAAGATACGCAGTATTTT.

The chain employs TRBV13 and TRBJ2-7; 8 nucleotides align to TRBD2. The junction had 8 bases not matched to a gene; V was cut back by 4 bases and J by 3 bases. Germline V gene lookup returns CDR1 PRHDT and CDR2 FYEKMQ (reference sequence). The CDR3 consists of 15 residues. CDR3 region: CASSWSGSGNYEQYF. The CDR3 bases are TGTGCCAGCAGCTGGAGCGGGAGTGGGAACTACGAGCAGTACTTC.

This clonotype was detected a few times. The V call is TRBV12-3 or TRBV12-4, the J call TRBJ2-5, with 7 bases fitting TRBD2. This CDR3 spans 14 amino acids. Trimming at V came to 4 bases and at J to 2 bases, leaving 4 bases not matched to a gene. Written as DNA, the CDR3 is TGTGCCAGCAGTTACGGGACTACACAAGAGACCCAGTACTTC. Residues: CASSYGTTQETQYF.

At least ten counts were recorded for this clonotype. This rearrangement joins TRBV20-1 to TRBJ1-2, with a tentative D call TRBD1 (5 bases). Germline V gene sequence: CDR1 DFQATT, CDR2 SNEGSKA (reference sequence). V dropped 6 bases and J dropped 8 bases, with 16 bases sitting between them. The CDR3 runs to 12 residues. Written as DNA, the CDR3 is TGCAGTGCCCGGAAGGGAGGGGAGGGCTACACCTTC. Amino acids: CSARKGGEGYTF.

This clonotype was counted at least ten times. V and J are TRBV7-8 and TRBJ1-1; the match to TRBD1 covers 7 bases. The V and J ends lost 4 bases and 0 bases, in that order; junction bases with no gene match: 5. The CDR3 spans 15 residues. The germline CDR1 and CDR2 sequences are SGHVS and FQNEAQ. CDR3 region: CASSSPTGMNTEAFF. DNA for the CDR3: TGTGCCAGCAGCTCGCCGACAGGGATGAACACTGAAGCTTTCTTT.

This sequence joins TRBV14 and TRBJ2-3, with 7 bases aligning to TRBD2. Germline-derived CDR1 and CDR2 are SGHDN and FVKESK. The V and J ends lost 0 bases and 6 bases, in that order; junction bases with no gene match: 12. The CDR3 covers 17 residues. The CDR3 loop is CASSQDLASGYDDTQYF. The CDR3 DNA reads as TGTGCCAGCAGCCAAGATCTTGCTAGCGGATATGACGATACGCAGTATTTT.

V usage is TRBV20-1 and J usage is TRBJ2-7, with D uncertain. Between the trimmed V and J ends, which lost 5 bases and 6 bases, there was a span of 14 bases. Per the germline V gene, CDR1 is DFQATT and CDR2 is SNEGSKA (reference sequence). The length of the CDR3 is 12 residues. CDR3 sequence: CSAGRIPREQYF. The CDR3 DNA reads as TGCAGTGCTGGGCGGATCCCACGCGAGCAGTACTTC.

This clonotype occurred a few times. This chain links TRBV5-1 with TRBJ1-1; the match to TRBD1 covers 9 bases. The CDR3 spans 15 residues. CDR1 is SGHRS and CDR2 is YFSETQ in the germline V gene. J was trimmed by 5 bases and V by 4 bases; bases with no gene match: 9. CDR3 residues: CASSPSTGGGTEAFF. The CDR3 DNA is TGCGCCAGCAGCCCCTCTACAGGGGGCGGGACTGAAGCTTTCTTT.

The table lists this clonotype with many counts. The V and J genes are TRBV29-1 and TRBJ1-1; D ambiguous. The germline V gene has CDR1 SQVTM and CDR2 ANQGSEA. This CDR3 is 14 amino acids long. Trimming stripped 4 bases from V and 1 base from J, with 13 bases between. The DNA for the CDR3 is TGCAGCGTTGGAAGGACGGAGGCGAACACTGAAGCTTTCTTT. Encoded protein: CSVGRTEANTEAFF.

This clonotype was counted ten times or more. This chain links TRBV6-1 with TRBJ2-1, with 8 nucleotides matching TRBD2. The germline gives CDR1 MNHNS, CDR2 SASEGT. CDR3 length equals 15 residues. V trimming: 4 bases; J trimming: 4 bases; junction bases outside the gene matches: 6. CDR3 nucleotides: TGTGCCAGCAGTGTCGGGGGGGGAACATACAATGAGCAGTTCTTC. This sequence encodes CASSVGGGTYNEQFF.

Here the CDR3 DNA reads TGTGCCAGCAGTCTTGGGACAGCAGCCACAGATACGCAGTATTTT. Protein product: CASSLGTAATDTQYF. This rearrangement joins TRBV6-2 or TRBV6-3 to TRBJ2-3; 7 nucleotides match TRBD1. The CDR3 loop spans 15 amino acids. Germline trimming cut 5 bases from V and 2 bases from J; bases unmatched to any gene: 7. The germline CDR1 and CDR2 sequences are MNHEY and SVGEGT.

In this sample, this clonotype turned up a few times. The chain employs TRBV20-1 and TRBJ1-5; possible D gene TRBD1, 5 bases. The germline V and J ends were trimmed by 4 bases and 3 bases, with 16 bases remaining between them. CDR1 is DFQATT, CDR2 SNEGSKA, per germline (reference sequence). The CDR3 covers 15 residues. Written as DNA, the CDR3 is TGCAGTGCTACCTTTGGGACTTATGTCAATCAGCCCCAGCATTTT. Translating gives CSATFGTYVNQPQHF.

This clonotype came up many times. The rearrangement links TRBV29-1 to TRBJ2-2, with D possibly being TRBD1 (5 bases). The V and J ends lost 6 bases and 4 bases respectively, with 9 bases between them. The germline gives CDR1 SQVTM, CDR2 ANQGSEA. CDR3 length equals 12 residues. CDR3 nucleotide sequence: TGCAGCGTGGACATTGGCACCGGGGAGCTGTTTTTT. Translating gives CSVDIGTGELFF.

This chain uses TRBV10-3 with TRBJ2-7; 7 nucleotides match TRBD1. V lost 7 bases to trimming and J lost 0 bases; unmatched junction nucleotides: 6. This CDR3 is built from 14 residues. Per germline, CDR1 ENHRY and CDR2 SYGVKD. The DNA of the CDR3 is TGTGCCATCAACCCGGACAGGACCTCCTACGAGCAGTACTTC. Its translation: CAINPDRTSYEQYF.

CDR3 in amino acids: CSVEEGGLQKKLFF. In DNA form, the CDR3 reads TGCAGCGTTGAAGAAGGGGGATTGCAGAAAAAACTGTTTTTT. V and J are TRBV29-1 and TRBJ1-4; D perhaps matches TRBD1 (6 bases). The CDR3 runs 14 residues. V lost 0 bases, J lost 9 bases, and 14 bases lay in between. In germline, CDR1 is SQVTM, CDR2 ANQGSEA.

This clonotype appeared a few times. This chain connects TRBV28 to TRBJ2-7; D is undetermined. The CDR3 is 14 amino acids. Germline CDR1 is MDHEN and CDR2 is SYDVKM. Trimming pared 6 bases from V and 4 bases from J, leaving 16 bases between. In nucleotides, the CDR3 is TGTGCCAGCAGCGCCCCAGATTACGGGTACGAGCAGTACTTC. Residues: CASSAPDYGYEQYF.

This clonotype occurred many times. The chain has TRBV5-8 and TRBJ1-4, with 8 positions matching TRBD1. The germline CDR1 and CDR2 sequences are SGHTS and YDEGEE. This CDR3 comprises 15 residues. The V gene end was trimmed by 2 bases and the J gene end by 3 bases; junction bases not matched to a gene: 3. The CDR3 nucleotides read TGTGCCAGCAGCTTCATGACAGGGGCTAATGAAAAACTGTTTTTT. Amino acid sequence: CASSFMTGANEKLFF.

V usage is TRBV28 and J usage is TRBJ2-3, with D perhaps assigned TRBD1 or TRBD2 (6 bases each). This CDR3 has 13 amino acids. Per the germline V gene, CDR1 is MDHEN and CDR2 is SYDVKM. The V end lost 8 bases, the J end lost 4 bases, and 13 bases lay between the germline ends. The DNA for the CDR3 is TGTGCCAGCGGGGGCGGGAAACCAGATACGCAGTATTTT. It encodes CASGGGKPDTQYF.

V is TRBV28 and J is TRBJ2-7, with a weak D call TRBD1 (5 bases). Trimming took 7 bases from V and 2 from J, leaving 9 bases between them. The CDR3 runs to 12 residues. Germline lookup yields CDR1 MDHEN and CDR2 SYDVKM. CDR3 amino acids: CASTQGTYEQYF. In DNA, the CDR3 is TGTGCCAGCACTCAGGGAACCTACGAGCAGTACTTC.

The chain couples TRBV4-3 to TRBJ1-6; 8 positions agree with TRBD1. From germline, CDR1 is LGHNA and CDR2 YSLEER. V lost 0 bases, J lost 9 bases, and 7 bases stayed unmatched. This CDR3 spans 16 amino acids. The CDR3 sequence is CASSQDLLQGGSPLHF. The CDR3 bases are TGCGCCAGCAGCCAAGATTTGTTACAGGGGGGTTCACCCCTCCACTTT.